What follows are 4 T cell receptor beta chains derived from one specimen sequenced in a study of brain T cells in children with intractable seizures. Sequenced by immunoSEQ multiplex PCR; TCRdb stores in-frame clones only, minus some. The table records about 110,000 clones, 90% to 95% of them present only once. Sequenced material: peripheral blood, taken at surgery. These receptor sequences come from a boy in the first two years of life with hemimegalencephaly and intractable seizures.

The V and J genes are TRBV5-1 and TRBJ2-7; possible D gene TRBD2, 5 bases. Germline CDR1 SGHRS, CDR2 YFSETQ. Trimming took off 1 base at V and 7 bases at J, with 15 bases between the two ends. The CDR3 extends over 14 amino acids. The CDR3 coding sequence is TGCGCCAGCAGCTTGTTCGGGAATTTGGGGGAGCAGTACTTC. This sequence encodes CASSLFGNLGEQYF.

The chain recombines TRBV7-3 with TRBJ2-1; the match to TRBD2 covers 11 bases. Per the germline V gene, CDR1 is SGHTA and CDR2 is FQGTGA. The J segment lost 8 bases and the V segment lost 6 bases, leaving 9 bases of the junction unmatched. This CDR3 comprises 15 residues. CDR3 protein: CASSFLAGGYDEQFF. The CDR3 coding sequence is TGTGCCAGCAGTTTTCTAGCGGGAGGTTACGATGAGCAGTTCTTC. Supplemented by reference TRBV7-3 and TRBJ2-1, the full variable domain reads GAGVSQTPSNKVTEKGKYVELRCDPISGHTALYWYRQSLGQGPEFLIYFQGTGAADDSGLPNDRFFAVRPEGSVSTLKIQRTERGDSAVYLCASSFLAGGYDEQFFGPGTRLTVL.

The chain combines TRBV10-3 with TRBJ2-7; D possibly corresponds to TRBD1 (5 bases). Trimming left V 10 bases short and J 0 bases short, with 16 bases between. Germline V CDR1 and CDR2: ENHRY, SYGVKD. The CDR3 loop spans 14 amino acids. Here the CDR3 DNA reads TGTGCCACCTGGGGCGTCCTTAACTCCTACGAGCAGTACTTC. This encodes CATWGVLNSYEQYF.

The J gene is TRBJ2-6, the V gene TRBV29-1; D may be TRBD1 (6 bases). Between the trimmed V and J ends, which lost 5 bases and 9 bases, there was a span of 14 bases. CDR1 is SQVTM, CDR2 ANQGSEA, per germline. The length of the CDR3 is 13 residues. The CDR3 is CSVYREPINVLTF. CDR3 nucleotide sequence: TGCAGCGTTTACAGGGAGCCCATCAACGTCCTGACTTTC. Using reference TRBV29-1 and TRBJ2-6 for the parts outside the CDR3, the full variable domain is SAVISQKPSRDICQRGTSLTIQCQVDSQVTMMFWYRQQPGQSLTLIATANQGSEATYESGFVIDKFPISRPNLTFSTLTVSNMSPEDSSIYLCSVYREPINVLTFGAGSRLTVL.